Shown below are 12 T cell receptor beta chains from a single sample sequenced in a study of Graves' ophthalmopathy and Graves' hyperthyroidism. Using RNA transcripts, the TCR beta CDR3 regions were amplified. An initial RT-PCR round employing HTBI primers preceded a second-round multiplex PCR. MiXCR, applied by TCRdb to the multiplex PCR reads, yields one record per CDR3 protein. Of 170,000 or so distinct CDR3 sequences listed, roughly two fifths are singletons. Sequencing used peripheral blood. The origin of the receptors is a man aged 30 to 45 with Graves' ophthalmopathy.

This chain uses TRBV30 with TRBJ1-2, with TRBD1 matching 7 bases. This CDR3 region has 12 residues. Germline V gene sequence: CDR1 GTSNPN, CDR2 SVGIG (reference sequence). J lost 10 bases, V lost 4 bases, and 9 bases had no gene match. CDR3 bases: TGTGCCTGGACCTTATCGGGGACAGACTACACCTTC. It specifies CAWTLSGTDYTF.

The chain's CDR3 is CASRVNRVVDTEAFF. CDR3 nucleotide sequence: TGTGCCAGCAGAGTAAACAGGGTCGTCGACACTGAAGCTTTCTTT. The chain joins TRBV12-3 or TRBV12-4 to TRBJ1-1; weak D call: TRBD1 (6 bases). Deletions cut 6 bases from V and 3 bases from J, with 17 bases between. This CDR3 region has 15 residues.

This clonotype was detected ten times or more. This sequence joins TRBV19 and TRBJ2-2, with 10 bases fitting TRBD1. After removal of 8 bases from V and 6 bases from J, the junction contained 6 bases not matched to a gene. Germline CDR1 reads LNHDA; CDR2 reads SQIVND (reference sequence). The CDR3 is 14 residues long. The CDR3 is CASGDRGSAGELFF. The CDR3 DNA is TGTGCCAGTGGGGACAGGGGAAGCGCCGGGGAGCTGTTTTTT.

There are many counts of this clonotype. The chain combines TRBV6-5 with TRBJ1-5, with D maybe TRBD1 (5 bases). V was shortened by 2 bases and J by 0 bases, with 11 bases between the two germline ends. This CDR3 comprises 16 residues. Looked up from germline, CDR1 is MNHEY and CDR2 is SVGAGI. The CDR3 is CASSYPSTDSNQPQHF. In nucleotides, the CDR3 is TGTGCCAGCAGTTACCCATCGACAGATAGCAATCAGCCCCAGCATTTT.

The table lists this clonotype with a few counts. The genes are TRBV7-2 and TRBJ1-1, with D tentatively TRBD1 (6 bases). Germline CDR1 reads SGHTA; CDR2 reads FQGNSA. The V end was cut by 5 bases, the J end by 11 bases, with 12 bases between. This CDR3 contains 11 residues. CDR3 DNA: TGTGCCAGCAGCATCAGGGGACCCGCTTTCTTT. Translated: CASSIRGPAFF. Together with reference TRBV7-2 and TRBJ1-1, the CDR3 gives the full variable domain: GAGVSQSPSNKVTEKGKDVELRCDPISGHTALYWYRQSLGQGLEFLIYFQGNSAPDKSGLPSDRFSAERTGGSVSTLTIQRTQQEDSAVYLCASSIRGPAFFGQGTRLTVV.

CDR3 DNA sequence: TGTGCCAGCAGGCTGGGGCAGGGCGGCGAGCAGTACTTC. It specifies CASRLGQGGEQYF. The chain has TRBV6-1 and TRBJ2-7, with D perhaps matching TRBD1 (5 bases). Germline assignment: CDR1 MNHNS and CDR2 SASEGT. The CDR3 totals 13 residues. V dropped 6 bases and J dropped 6 bases, with 15 bases sitting between them.

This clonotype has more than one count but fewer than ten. The chain's CDR3 is CASSPGPKSYEQYF. The DNA of the CDR3 is TGTGCCAGCAGCCCCGGGCCAAAGAGTTACGAGCAGTACTTC. The chain joins TRBV5-4 to TRBJ2-7; D unclear. The CDR3 length is 14 residues. V lost 4 bases and J 4 bases, leaving 15 bases between the germline ends. The germline V gene encodes CDR1 SGHNT and CDR2 YYREEE (reference sequence). Drawing the rest from reference TRBV5-4 and TRBJ2-7, the complete variable domain is ETGVTQSPTHLIKTRGQQVTLRCSSQSGHNTVSWYQQALGQGPQFIFQYYREEENGRGNFPPRFSGLQFPNYSSELNVNALELDDSALYLCASSPGPKSYEQYFGPGTRLTVT.

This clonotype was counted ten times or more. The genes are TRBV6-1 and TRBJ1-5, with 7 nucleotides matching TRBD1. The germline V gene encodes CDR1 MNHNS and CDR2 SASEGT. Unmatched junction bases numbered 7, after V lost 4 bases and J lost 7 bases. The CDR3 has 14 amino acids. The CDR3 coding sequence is TGTGCCAGCAGTGGAAGACAGGGAGGACAGCCCCAGCATTTT. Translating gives CASSGRQGGQPQHF.

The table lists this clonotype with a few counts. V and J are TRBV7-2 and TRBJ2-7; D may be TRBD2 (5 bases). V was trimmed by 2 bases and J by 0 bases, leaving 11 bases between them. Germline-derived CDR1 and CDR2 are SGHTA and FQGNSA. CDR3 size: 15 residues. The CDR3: CASSLTGSSSYEQYF. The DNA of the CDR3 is TGTGCCAGCAGCTTAACGGGATCGAGCTCCTACGAGCAGTACTTC. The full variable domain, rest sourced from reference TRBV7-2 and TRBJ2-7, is GAGVSQSPSNKVTEKGKDVELRCDPISGHTALYWYRQSLGQGLEFLIYFQGNSAPDKSGLPSDRFSAERTGGSVSTLTIQRTQQEDSAVYLCASSLTGSSSYEQYFGPGTRLTVT.

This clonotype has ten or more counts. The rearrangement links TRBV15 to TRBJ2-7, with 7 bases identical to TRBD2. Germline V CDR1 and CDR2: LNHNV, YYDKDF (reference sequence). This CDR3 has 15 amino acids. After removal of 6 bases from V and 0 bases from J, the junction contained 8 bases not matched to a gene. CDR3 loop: CATSPERGYSYEQYF. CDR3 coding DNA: TGTGCCACCAGTCCGGAGCGGGGATACTCCTACGAGCAGTACTTC. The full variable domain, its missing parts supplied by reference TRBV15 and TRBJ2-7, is DAMVIQNPRYQVTQFGKPVTLSCSQTLNHNVMYWYQQKSSQAPKLLFHYYDKDFNNEADTPDNFQSRRPNTSFCFLDIRSPGLGDTAMYLCATSPERGYSYEQYFGPGTRLTVT.

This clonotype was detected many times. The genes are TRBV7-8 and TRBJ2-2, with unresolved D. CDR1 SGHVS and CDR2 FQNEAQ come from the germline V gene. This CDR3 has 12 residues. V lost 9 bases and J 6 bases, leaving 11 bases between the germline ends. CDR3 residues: CASPPSPGELFF. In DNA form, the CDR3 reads TGTGCCAGTCCACCCTCTCCCGGGGAGCTGTTTTTT.

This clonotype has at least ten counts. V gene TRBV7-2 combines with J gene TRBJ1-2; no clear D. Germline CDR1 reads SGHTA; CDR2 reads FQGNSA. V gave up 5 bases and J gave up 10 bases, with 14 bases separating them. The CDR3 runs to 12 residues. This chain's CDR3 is CASSLGRPHYTF. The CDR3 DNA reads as TGTGCCAGCAGCCTAGGGCGGCCCCACTACACCTTC.